This T cell receptor (beta chain) was captured in a study of CXCR3-negative and CXCR3-positive naive CD8 T cells (dated by TCRdb to about 2019). Turning to the overall study: In total, about 135 million TRB reads were obtained, corresponding to roughly 1.5 +/- 0.3 million reads per library. Naive subsets from five or six donors and memory cells from 3 donors were included in the TRBV-TRBJ cluster analysis. The diversity and physicochemical repertoire analyses included about a dozen donors pooled from two independent experiments.

Paper-wide results and their limitations: TRB CDR3s from CXCR3-positive naive cells showed higher hydrophobicity (lower Kidera factor 4), lower energy, and higher strength and volume indices than CXCR3-negative naive cells. Freshly isolated PBMCs were used for most assays because CXCR3 expression partially decreased after cryopreservation. Repertoire diversity was comparably high in both naive subsets but much lower in memory CD8+ T cells. Because surface CD5, which is linked to self-reactivity in mice, was comparable between the naive subsets, TCR interaction strength was also inferred from the physicochemical properties of TRB CDR3s. TRBV-TRBJ usage was similar between naive CXCR3-negative and CXCR3-positive cells from the same donor, while memory cells showed distinct patterns.

The CDR3, from cysteine to phenylalanine, totals 18 residues. No DNA appears here. CDR1 and CDR2 (SGHRS, YFSETQ) derive from the germline V gene. The sequencer listed for this sample is NextSeq 550. The Human TCR Profiling Kit (MiLaboratory) was used to prepare UMI-labeled 5' RACE TRB cDNA libraries. The full amount of extracted RNA was used for cDNA synthesis, and the full amount of resulting cDNA was used for PCR amplification. Libraries were prepared in parallel using an identical number of PCR cycles. Processing in the source paper ran as follows. With a requirement of at least two reads per UMI, MIGEC and MiXCR extracted about 53,000 +/- 9,400 unique UMI-labeled TRB cDNA molecules per library. On average, roughly 40,000 +/- 10,000 functional in-frame TRB CDR3 nucleotide clonotypes lacking stop codons were found per library. After downsampling to 5000 UMI-labeled TRB molecules per sample, diversity metrics, including normalized Shannon-Wiener and Chao1, were computed in VDJtools. VDJtools computed clonotype-size-weighted physicochemical properties of the central five CDR3 residues: interaction energy, strength, volume and Kidera factor 4. TCRdb reprocessed the reads into one record per CDR3 protein sequence, lacking DNA. The V and J calls reflect TCRdb's pipeline rather than the authors' work. The sample's clone listing holds tens of thousands of distinct CDR3 sequences. The top ten clones comprise 0.5% to 0.55% of the sample.

Concerning this clonotype: It has no known antigen specificity.

Each CD8+ T cell subset was flow-sorted in triplicate, and 300,000 or so cells per subset were placed directly into RLT lysis buffer. Naive CD8+ T cells were defined stringently as CD45RO-CCR7+CD27+CD95- to exclude memory contaminants. Using standard density gradient centrifugation, peripheral blood mononuclear cells were isolated from buffy coats. A FACSAria III was used to flow-sort naive CD8+ T cells into CXCR3-negative and CXCR3-positive populations. Total RNA was extracted from sorted cells with an RNeasy Mini Kit. Rearrangement joined TRBV5-1 to TRBJ2-1; checking the TCRdb D call of TRBD2 is not possible without DNA. This sequence was found in a human donor in good health. Some clones in this sample may be carry-over from other donors' samples. The sequencing input was naive CXCR3+ CD8+ T cells from blood. The cell subset or site label here, explained by the study, means: CD45RO-CCR7+CD27+CD95- naive CD8+ T cells expressing CXCR3 (TNR3+). The encoded CDR3 is CASSSNPAKLSSYNEQFF.